A single sample gave rise to the 4 T cell receptor beta chains below, sequenced in a study of tissue T cells after allogeneic stem cell transplantation. Sequencing used immunoSEQ multiplex PCR; TCRdb keeps in-frame clones, though not all of them. Of a few thousand clones detected, approximately 46% appear once; the ten largest clones hold roughly 15%. Sample time point: mouse harvest day 14 after allogeneic transplant. Each mouse received 10^7 T-cell-depleted marrow cells plus 10^6 splenic CD5+ T cells by tail vein. Sequencing input: gut tissue. These receptors were collected from a female BALB/c mouse given C57BL/6 T cells with graft-versus-host disease after an allogeneic hematopoietic cell transplant.

This clone was seen a handful of times. Gene names follow the mouse nomenclature. The missing CDR3 end, 1 residue past where the read stops, is filled in from the germline J gene. The V and J genes are TRBV16 and TRBJ1-4; D is ambiguous. The CDR3 runs to 14 residues. Trimming shortened V by 0 bases and J by 0 bases, and 2 bases separated the two germline ends. In germline, CDR1 is SGHSA, CDR2 FRNQAP. The CDR3: CASSLEVSNERLFF. The CDR3 bases that were read are TGTGCAAGCAGCTTAGAAGTTTCCAACGAAAGATTATTT.

A note on this clone: Gene names refer to mouse genes. The CDR3 extends 1 residue past the end of the read, so its final part is completed from the germline J gene. The chain combines TRBV26 with TRBJ1-1; 12 bases are a match to TRBD1. Germline assignment: CDR1 KGHPV and CDR2 FQNQEV (reference sequence). This CDR3 is 15 amino acids long. The trim removed 7 bases at V and 0 bases at J, leaving 3 bases unmatched. CDR3 in amino acids: CASIGTGGANTEVFF. Partial CDR3 DNA: TGTGCCAGCATCGGGACAGGGGGCGCAAACACAGAAGTCTTC.

In regard to this clone: Mouse gene names apply. Read coverage stops 1 residue before the CDR3 terminus; the germline J gene supplies the remainder. The rearrangement uses TRBV26 and TRBJ2-7; a weak D match, TRBD2 (5 bases). CDR3 length equals 14 residues. Trimming removed 4 bases at V and 0 bases at J, with 10 bases between. The germline CDR1 and CDR2 sequences are KGHPV and FQNQEV (reference sequence). Here the CDR3 reads CASSPSGSSYEQYF. The sequenced CDR3 bases are TGTGCCAGCAGTCCCTCTGGGAGCTCCTATGAACAGTAC.

Note on this clone: Gene and germline names: mouse. The CDR3 end falls 1 residue outside the read, so it is completed with the germline J gene. The V call is TRBV26, the J call TRBJ2-7; D remains ambiguous. CDR1 is KGHPV, CDR2 FQNQEV, per germline (reference sequence). V dropped 4 bases and J dropped 0 bases, with 4 bases sitting between them. The CDR3 sequence is 12 residues long. The CDR3 loop reads CASSQGSYEQYF. The covered CDR3 bases are TGTGCCAGCAGTCAGGGCTCCTATGAACAGTAC.